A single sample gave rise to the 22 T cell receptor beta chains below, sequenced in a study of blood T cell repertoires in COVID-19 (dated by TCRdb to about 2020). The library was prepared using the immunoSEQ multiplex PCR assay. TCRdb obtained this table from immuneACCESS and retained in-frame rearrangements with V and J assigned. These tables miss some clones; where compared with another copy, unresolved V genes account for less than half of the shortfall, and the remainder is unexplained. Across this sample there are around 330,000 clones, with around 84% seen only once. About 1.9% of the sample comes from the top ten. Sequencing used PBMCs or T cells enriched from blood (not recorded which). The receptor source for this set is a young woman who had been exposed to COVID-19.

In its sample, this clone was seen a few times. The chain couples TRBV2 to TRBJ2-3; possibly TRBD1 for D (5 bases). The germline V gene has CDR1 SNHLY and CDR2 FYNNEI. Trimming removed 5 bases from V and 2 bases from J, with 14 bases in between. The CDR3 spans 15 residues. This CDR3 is CASSPQASSTDTQYF. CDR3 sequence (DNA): TGTGCCAGCAGTCCACAGGCCTCCTCCACAGATACGCAGTATTTT.

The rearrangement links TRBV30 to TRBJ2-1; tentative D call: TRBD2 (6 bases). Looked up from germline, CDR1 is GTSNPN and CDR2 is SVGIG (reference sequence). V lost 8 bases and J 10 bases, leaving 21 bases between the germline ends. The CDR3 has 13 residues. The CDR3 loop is CARVRARGGEQFF. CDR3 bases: TGTGCCCGAGTGAGGGCTCGCGGAGGGGAGCAGTTCTTC.

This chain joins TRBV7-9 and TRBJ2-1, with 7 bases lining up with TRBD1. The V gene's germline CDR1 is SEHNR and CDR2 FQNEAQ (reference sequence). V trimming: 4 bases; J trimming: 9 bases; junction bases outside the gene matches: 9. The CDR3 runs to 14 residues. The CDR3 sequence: CASSSTQDRVEQFF. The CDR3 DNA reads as TGTGCCAGCAGCTCCACCCAAGACAGGGTTGAGCAGTTCTTC. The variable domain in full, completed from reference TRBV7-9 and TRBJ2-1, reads DTGVSQNPRHKITKRGQNVTFRCDPISEHNRLYWYRQTLGQGPEFLTYFQNEAQLEKSRLLSDRFSAERPKGSFSTLEIQRTEQGDSAMYLCASSSTQDRVEQFFGPGTRLTVL.

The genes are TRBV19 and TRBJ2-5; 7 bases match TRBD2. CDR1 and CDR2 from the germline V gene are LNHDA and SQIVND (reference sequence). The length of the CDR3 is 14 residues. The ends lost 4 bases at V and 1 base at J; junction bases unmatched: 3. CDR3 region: CASSTSGAQETQYF. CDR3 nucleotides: TGTGCCAGTAGTACCAGCGGGGCCCAAGAGACCCAGTACTTC.

CDR3 DNA sequence: TGCGCCAGCAGCCAAGATGGGCCCAGGGGGCCTAATGGCTACACCTTC. Translated, it gives CASSQDGPRGPNGYTF. The chain links TRBV4-1 to TRBJ1-2; 8 positions agree with TRBD1. Germline lookup yields CDR1 MGHRA and CDR2 YSYEKL. CDR3 length equals 16 residues. V was pared by 0 bases and J by 6 bases, with 9 bases of the junction left unmatched.

The CDR3 sequence: CASSWTPRGTGELFF. The CDR3 nucleotides are TGCGCCAGCAGCTGGACACCCCGTGGCACCGGGGAGCTGTTTTTT. V and J are TRBV5-1 and TRBJ2-2; a weak D match, TRBD1 (5 bases). V was pared by 3 bases and J by 4 bases, with 13 bases between. The CDR3 is 15 amino acids. Germline V gene lookup returns CDR1 SGHRS and CDR2 YFSETQ.

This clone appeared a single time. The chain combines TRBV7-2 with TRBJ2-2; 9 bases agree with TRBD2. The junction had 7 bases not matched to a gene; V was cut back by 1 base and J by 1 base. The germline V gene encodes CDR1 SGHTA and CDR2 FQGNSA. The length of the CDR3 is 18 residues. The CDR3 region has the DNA TGTGCCAGCAGCTTAGTAGGCAGCGGGGGGTGGAACACCGGGGAGCTGTTTTTT. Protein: CASSLVGSGGWNTGELFF.

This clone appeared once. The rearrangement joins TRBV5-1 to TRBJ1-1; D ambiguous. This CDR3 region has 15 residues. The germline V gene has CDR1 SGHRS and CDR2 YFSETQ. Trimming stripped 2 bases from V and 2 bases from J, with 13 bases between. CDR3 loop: CASSFRPPLNTEAFF. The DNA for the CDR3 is TGCGCCAGCAGCTTTCGTCCCCCCCTTAACACTGAAGCTTTCTTT.

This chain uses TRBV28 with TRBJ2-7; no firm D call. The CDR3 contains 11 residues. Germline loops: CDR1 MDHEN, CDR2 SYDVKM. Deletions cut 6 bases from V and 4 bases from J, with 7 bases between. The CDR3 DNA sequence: TGTGCCAGCAGCTCCTTTTACGAGCAGTACTTC. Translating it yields CASSSFYEQYF.

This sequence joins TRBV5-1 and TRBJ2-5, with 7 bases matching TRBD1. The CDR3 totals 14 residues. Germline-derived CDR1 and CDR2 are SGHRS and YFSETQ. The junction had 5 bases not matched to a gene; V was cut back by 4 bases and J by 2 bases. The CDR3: CASSPGQRQETQYF. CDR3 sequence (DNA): TGCGCCAGCAGCCCGGGACAGAGACAAGAGACCCAGTACTTC.

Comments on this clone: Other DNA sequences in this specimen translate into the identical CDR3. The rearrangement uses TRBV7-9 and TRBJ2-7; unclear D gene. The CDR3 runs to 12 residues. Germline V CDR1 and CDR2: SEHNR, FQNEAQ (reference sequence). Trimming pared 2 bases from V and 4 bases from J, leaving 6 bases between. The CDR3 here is CASSLSTYEQYF. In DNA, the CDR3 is TGTGCCAGCAGCTTAAGTACTTACGAGCAGTACTTC. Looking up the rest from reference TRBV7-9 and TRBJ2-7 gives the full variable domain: DTGVSQNPRHKITKRGQNVTFRCDPISEHNRLYWYRQTLGQGPEFLTYFQNEAQLEKSRLLSDRFSAERPKGSFSTLEIQRTEQGDSAMYLCASSLSTYEQYFGPGTRLTVT.

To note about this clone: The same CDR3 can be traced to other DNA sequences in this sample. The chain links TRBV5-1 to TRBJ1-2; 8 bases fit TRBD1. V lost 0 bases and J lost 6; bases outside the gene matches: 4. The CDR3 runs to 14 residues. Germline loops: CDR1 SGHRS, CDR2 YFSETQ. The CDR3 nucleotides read TGCGCCAGCAGCTTGGGCCAGGGGGCCGATGGCTACACCTTC. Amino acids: CASSLGQGADGYTF.

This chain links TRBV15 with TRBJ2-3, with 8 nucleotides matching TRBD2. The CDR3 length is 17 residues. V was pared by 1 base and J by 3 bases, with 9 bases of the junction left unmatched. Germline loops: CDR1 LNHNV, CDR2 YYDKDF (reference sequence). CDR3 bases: TGTGCCACCAGCAGAGGGCTCGGGGGGGCCGGGACAGATACGCAGTATTTT. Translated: CATSRGLGGAGTDTQYF.

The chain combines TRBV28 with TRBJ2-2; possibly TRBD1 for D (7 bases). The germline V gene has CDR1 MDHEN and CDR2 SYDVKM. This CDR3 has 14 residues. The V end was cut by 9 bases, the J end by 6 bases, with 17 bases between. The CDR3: CASGRQGGSGELFF. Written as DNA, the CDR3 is TGTGCCAGTGGAAGGCAGGGGGGTTCCGGGGAGCTGTTTTTT.

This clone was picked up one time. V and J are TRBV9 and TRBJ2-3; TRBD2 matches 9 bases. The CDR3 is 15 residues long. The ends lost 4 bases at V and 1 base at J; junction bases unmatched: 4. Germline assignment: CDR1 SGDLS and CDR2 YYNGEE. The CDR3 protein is CASSIERGGTDTQYF. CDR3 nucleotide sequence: TGTGCCAGCAGCATCGAGCGGGGGGGCACAGATACGCAGTATTTT.

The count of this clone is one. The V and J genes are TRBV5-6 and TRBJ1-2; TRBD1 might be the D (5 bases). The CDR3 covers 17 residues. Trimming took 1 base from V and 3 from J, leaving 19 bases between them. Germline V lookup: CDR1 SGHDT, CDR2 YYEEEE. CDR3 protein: CASSLRGLTQGDYGYTF. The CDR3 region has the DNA TGTGCCAGCAGCTTGCGGGGACTCACCCAAGGGGACTATGGCTACACCTTC. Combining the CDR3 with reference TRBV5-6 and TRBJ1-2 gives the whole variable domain DAGVTQSPTHLIKTRGQQVTLRCSPKSGHDTVSWYQQALGQGPQFIFQYYEEEERQRGNFPDRFSGHQFPNYSSELNVNALLLGDSALYLCASSLRGLTQGDYGYTFGSGTRLTVV.

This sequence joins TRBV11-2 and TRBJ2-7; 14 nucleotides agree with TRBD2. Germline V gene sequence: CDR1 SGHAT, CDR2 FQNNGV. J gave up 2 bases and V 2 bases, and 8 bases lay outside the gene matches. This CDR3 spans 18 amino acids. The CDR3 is CASSLHGTSGRNTYEQYF. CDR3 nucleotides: TGTGCCAGCAGCTTACACGGGACTAGCGGGAGAAACACCTACGAGCAGTACTTC.

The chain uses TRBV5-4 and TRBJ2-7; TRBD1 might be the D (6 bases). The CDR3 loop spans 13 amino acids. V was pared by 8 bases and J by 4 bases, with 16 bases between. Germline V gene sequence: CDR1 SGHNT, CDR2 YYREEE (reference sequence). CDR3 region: CASMQVGAYEQYF. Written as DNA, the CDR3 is TGTGCCAGTATGCAGGTGGGGGCGTACGAGCAGTACTTC.

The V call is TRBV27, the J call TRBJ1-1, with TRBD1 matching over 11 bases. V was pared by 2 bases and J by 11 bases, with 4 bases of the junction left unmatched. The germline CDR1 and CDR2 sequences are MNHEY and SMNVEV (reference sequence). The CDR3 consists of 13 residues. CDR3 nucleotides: TGTGCCAGCAGTTTACGGGACAGGGGGACGGCTTTCTTT. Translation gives CASSLRDRGTAFF.

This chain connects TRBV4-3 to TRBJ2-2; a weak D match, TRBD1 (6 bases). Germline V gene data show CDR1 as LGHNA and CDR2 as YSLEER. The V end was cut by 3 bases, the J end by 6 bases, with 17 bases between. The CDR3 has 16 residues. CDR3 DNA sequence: TGCGCCAGCAGCCATGGGGACACCCCTTTGGCCGGGGAGCTGTTTTTT. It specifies CASSHGDTPLAGELFF.

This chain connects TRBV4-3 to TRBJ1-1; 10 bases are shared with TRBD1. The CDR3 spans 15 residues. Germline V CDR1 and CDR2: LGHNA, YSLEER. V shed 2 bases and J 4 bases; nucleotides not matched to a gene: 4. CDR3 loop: CASSQRDRGSTEAFF. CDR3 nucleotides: TGCGCCAGCAGCCAAAGGGACAGGGGTAGCACTGAAGCTTTCTTT.

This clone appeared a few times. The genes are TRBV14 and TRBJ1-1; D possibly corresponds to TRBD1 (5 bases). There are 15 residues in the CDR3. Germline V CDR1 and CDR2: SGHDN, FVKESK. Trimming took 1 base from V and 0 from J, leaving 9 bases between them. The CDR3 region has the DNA TGTGCCAGCAGCCAAGTGCGGGGCATGAACACTGAAGCTTTCTTT. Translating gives CASSQVRGMNTEAFF.